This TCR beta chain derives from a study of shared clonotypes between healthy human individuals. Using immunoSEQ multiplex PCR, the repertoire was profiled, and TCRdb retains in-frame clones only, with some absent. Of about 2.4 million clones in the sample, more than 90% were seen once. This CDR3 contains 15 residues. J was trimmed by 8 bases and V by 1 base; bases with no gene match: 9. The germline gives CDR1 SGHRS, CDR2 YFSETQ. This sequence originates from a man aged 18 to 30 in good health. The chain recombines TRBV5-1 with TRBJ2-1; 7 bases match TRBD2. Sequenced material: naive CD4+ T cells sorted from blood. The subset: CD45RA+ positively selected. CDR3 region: CASSLTLAVFDEQFF. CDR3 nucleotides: TGCGCCAGCAGCTTGACGCTAGCGGTGTTTGATGAGCAGTTCTTC.